The 17 T cell receptor beta chains given below trace back to one sample, sequenced in a study of OX40 agonist ivuxolimab in advanced cancers. Libraries were prepared by immunoSEQ multiplex PCR; TCRdb keeps only in-frame clonotypes and omits some of them. Among fewer than 95,000 clones listed, about 93% were seen once. The input for sequencing was CD4+ or CD8+ T cells sorted from blood, taken in a trial of the OX40 agonist ivuxolimab. The receptors were sampled from an adult with an advanced solid tumor such as melanoma, head and neck, liver or kidney cancer.

The genes are TRBV4-1 and TRBJ2-5, with D possibly called TRBD1 or TRBD2 (5 bases each). Germline-derived CDR1 and CDR2 are MGHRA and YSYEKL. The CDR3 is made up of 18 amino acids. V was trimmed by 2 bases and J by 3 bases, leaving 22 bases between them. CDR3 bases: TGCGCCAGCAGCCAATCGGTCCCGGGCAGGGTGGGGGAAGAGACCCAGTACTTC. Amino acid sequence: CASSQSVPGRVGEETQYF.

The V and J genes are TRBV5-1 and TRBJ2-7; TRBD1 aligns across 9 bases. Germline CDR1 reads SGHRS; CDR2 reads YFSETQ. V shed 1 base and J 6 bases; nucleotides not matched to a gene: 5. The CDR3 has 14 residues. The CDR3 spells CASSLHRGQAEQYF. The CDR3 DNA reads TGCGCCAGCAGCTTGCACAGGGGGCAAGCCGAGCAGTACTTC. Using reference TRBV5-1 and TRBJ2-7 for the parts outside the CDR3, the full variable domain is KAGVTQTPRYLIKTRGQQVTLSCSPISGHRSVSWYQQTPGQGLQFLFEYFSETQRNKGNFPGRFSGRQFSNSRSEMNVSTLELGDSALYLCASSLHRGQAEQYFGPGTRLTVT.

The rearrangement uses TRBV28 and TRBJ1-3; no clear D. The CDR3 consists of 15 residues. V dropped 5 bases and J dropped 4 bases, with 15 bases sitting between them. Germline CDR1 reads MDHEN; CDR2 reads SYDVKM. CDR3: CASSPNFSGGNTIYF. CDR3 nucleotides: TGTGCCAGCAGTCCCAACTTTTCCGGGGGAAACACCATATATTTT.

The chain is built from TRBV7-8 and TRBJ1-2; 10 nucleotides match TRBD1. This CDR3 spans 13 amino acids. From germline, CDR1 is SGHVS and CDR2 FQNEAQ. V lost 1 base, J lost 14 bases, and 7 bases stayed unmatched. CDR3 coding DNA: TGTGCCAGCAGCTTAGGGGTTTCGGGACAGGGGACCTTC. Translating gives CASSLGVSGQGTF.

The chain employs TRBV11-3 and TRBJ1-1; D may be TRBD1 (5 bases). The germline V gene encodes CDR1 SGHNT and CDR2 YENEEA. This CDR3 is built from 12 residues. The germline V and J ends were trimmed by 1 base and 11 bases, with 11 bases remaining between them. The CDR3 reads CASSLADNPAFF. As DNA, the CDR3 is TGTGCCAGCAGCTTAGCGGACAACCCTGCTTTCTTT.

The V call is TRBV4-3, the J call TRBJ2-3, with TRBD2 matching over 8 bases. Germline-derived CDR1 and CDR2 are LGHNA and YSLEER. J gave up 4 bases and V 1 base, and 4 bases lay outside the gene matches. This CDR3 has 15 amino acids. The CDR3, as DNA: TGCGCCAGCAGCCAAGTCGGGGGGGTTTCAGATACGCAGTATTTT. Its translation is CASSQVGGVSDTQYF.

The chain uses TRBV7-9 and TRBJ2-1, with TRBD1 matching 7 bases. CDR3 length: 16 amino acids. The J segment lost 8 bases and the V segment lost 4 bases, leaving 14 bases of the junction unmatched. Germline CDR1 reads SEHNR; CDR2 reads FQNEAQ (reference sequence). For the CDR3, the DNA is TGTGCCAGCAGCTATGCAGGGGGATATCGATCGGATGAGCAGTTCTTC. It encodes CASSYAGGYRSDEQFF.

V usage is TRBV7-9 and J usage is TRBJ2-3; D might be TRBD2 (5 bases). V lost 0 bases and J lost 1, with 8 bases in between. The CDR3 consists of 15 residues. Germline lookup yields CDR1 SEHNR and CDR2 FQNEAQ (reference sequence). CDR3 coding DNA: TGTGCCAGCAGCTTAGCCCGGGGTCGCACAGATACGCAGTATTTT. Protein product: CASSLARGRTDTQYF. Filled out from reference TRBV7-9 and TRBJ2-3, the complete variable domain reads DTGVSQNPRHKITKRGQNVTFRCDPISEHNRLYWYRQTLGQGPEFLTYFQNEAQLEKSRLLSDRFSAERPKGSFSTLEIQRTEQGDSAMYLCASSLARGRTDTQYFGPGTRLTVL.

This clone appeared a single time. The J gene is TRBJ1-2, the V gene TRBV6-1; no clear D gene. The CDR3 runs 14 residues. The germline V gene has CDR1 MNHNS and CDR2 SASEGT. Trimming pared 7 bases from V and 4 bases from J, leaving 16 bases between. CDR3 region: CASNPDGVFYGYTF. DNA for the CDR3: TGTGCCAGCAATCCGGACGGAGTCTTCTATGGCTACACCTTC.

The chain combines TRBV7-8 with TRBJ2-1; D gene ambiguous. CDR3 length: 14 amino acids. V lost 1 base and J 6 bases, leaving 10 bases between the germline ends. CDR1 SGHVS and CDR2 FQNEAQ come from the germline V gene. CDR3 loop: CASSLDPGPNEQFF. CDR3 nucleotides: TGTGCCAGCAGCTTAGATCCAGGACCCAATGAGCAGTTCTTC.

This clone occurred once. The V gene is TRBV2, the J gene TRBJ1-2; D call uncertain. Trimming left V 6 bases short and J 8 bases short, with 16 bases between. Germline values: CDR1 SNHLY, CDR2 FYNNEI. The CDR3 is made up of 13 amino acids. The CDR3 reads CASRAVAVGGYTF. The CDR3 DNA reads as TGTGCCAGCAGGGCCGTGGCCGTTGGAGGCTACACCTTC.

Of note for this clone: Other nucleotide sequences in the sample specify the same CDR3. This chain uses TRBV29-1 with TRBJ1-2, with D hard to call. Germline values: CDR1 SQVTM, CDR2 ANQGSEA. V gave up 4 bases and J gave up 2 bases, with 5 bases separating them. The CDR3 length is 11 residues. The CDR3 reads CSVVENYGYTF. The CDR3 DNA is TGCAGCGTTGTTGAGAACTATGGCTACACCTTC.

This clone was recorded only once. This chain uses TRBV5-6 with TRBJ1-4; 8 nucleotides align to TRBD1. From germline, CDR1 is SGHDT and CDR2 YYEEEE. This CDR3 is built from 15 residues. The trim removed 3 bases at V and 8 bases at J, leaving 9 bases unmatched. The CDR3 here is CASSSQTGALEKLFF. The CDR3 DNA reads TGTGCCAGCAGCTCTCAGACAGGGGCATTGGAAAAACTGTTTTTT.

This clone was seen only once. The gene calls are TRBV15 and TRBJ1-5; 9 bases line up with TRBD1. The CDR3 runs to 16 residues. Germline lookup yields CDR1 LNHNV and CDR2 YYDKDF (reference sequence). V shed 4 bases, J shed 4 bases, and the junction held 8 bases outside the gene matches. In DNA, the CDR3 is TGTGCCACCAGCATTAAGACAGGGGGAAGGAATCAGCCCCAGCATTTT. Amino acids: CATSIKTGGRNQPQHF.

Only one count was recorded for this clone. V is TRBV28 and J is TRBJ1-1; D is unresolved. The CDR3 consists of 12 residues. Trimming removed 7 bases at V and 10 bases at J, with 16 bases between. CDR1 is MDHEN, CDR2 SYDVKM, per germline. The CDR3 region is CASTTAPWGAFF. CDR3 in DNA: TGTGCCAGCACCACTGCCCCCTGGGGAGCTTTCTTT.

The CDR3 nucleotides read TGTGCCAGCAGCGGGGAGATACAGGGAGCCGGAAACACCATATATTTT. Encoded protein: CASSGEIQGAGNTIYF. The chain carries TRBV7-9 and TRBJ1-3; possible D gene TRBD1, 6 bases. The CDR3 consists of 16 residues. Germline loops: CDR1 SEHNR, CDR2 FQNEAQ (reference sequence). V gave up 5 bases and J gave up 4 bases, with 18 bases separating them.

This sequence joins TRBV28 and TRBJ1-2; 9 nucleotides line up with TRBD1. The CDR3 loop spans 13 amino acids. The J segment lost 5 bases and the V segment lost 5 bases, leaving 3 bases of the junction unmatched. Germline loops: CDR1 MDHEN, CDR2 SYDVKM. CDR3 sequence reads: CASSRGQGYGYTF. CDR3 in DNA: TGTGCCAGCAGTAGGGGACAGGGATATGGCTACACCTTC.